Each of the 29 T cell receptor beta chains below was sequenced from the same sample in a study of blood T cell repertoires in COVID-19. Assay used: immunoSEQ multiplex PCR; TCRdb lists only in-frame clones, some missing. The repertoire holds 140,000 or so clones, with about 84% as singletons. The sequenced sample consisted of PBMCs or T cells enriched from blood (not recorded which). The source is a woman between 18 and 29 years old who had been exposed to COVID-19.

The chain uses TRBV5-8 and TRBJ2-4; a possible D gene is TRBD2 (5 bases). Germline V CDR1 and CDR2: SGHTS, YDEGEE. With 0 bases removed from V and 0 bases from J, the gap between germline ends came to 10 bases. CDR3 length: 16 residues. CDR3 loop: CASSLGELIAKNIQYF. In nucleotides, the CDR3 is TGTGCCAGCAGCTTGGGGGAGTTGATAGCCAAAAACATTCAGTACTTC.

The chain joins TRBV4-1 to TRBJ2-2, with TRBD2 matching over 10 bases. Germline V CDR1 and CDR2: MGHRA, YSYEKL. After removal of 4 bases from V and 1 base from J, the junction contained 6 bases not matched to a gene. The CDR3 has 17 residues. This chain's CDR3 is CASSPGGLAVNTGELFF. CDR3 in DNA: TGCGCCAGCAGCCCCGGAGGACTAGCGGTGAACACCGGGGAGCTGTTTTTT.

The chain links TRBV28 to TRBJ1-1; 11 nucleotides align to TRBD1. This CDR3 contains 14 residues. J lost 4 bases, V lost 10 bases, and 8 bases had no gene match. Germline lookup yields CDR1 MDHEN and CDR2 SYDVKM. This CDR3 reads CATGQGAWGTEAFF. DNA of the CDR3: TGTGCCACCGGACAGGGGGCTTGGGGCACTGAAGCTTTCTTT.

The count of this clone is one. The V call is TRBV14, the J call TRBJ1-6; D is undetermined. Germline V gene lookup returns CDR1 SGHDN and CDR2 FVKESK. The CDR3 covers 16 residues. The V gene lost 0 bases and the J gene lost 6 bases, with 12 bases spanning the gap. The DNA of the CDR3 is TGTGCCAGCAGCCAAGAAGCGGGGTTCGGTAATTCACCCCTCCACTTT. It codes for CASSQEAGFGNSPLHF.

CDR3 nucleotide sequence: TGTGCCAGCAGTTTGTCGGAGACCCAGTACTTC. Protein product: CASSLSETQYF. The gene calls are TRBV28 and TRBJ2-5; D is uncertain. CDR1 MDHEN and CDR2 SYDVKM come from the germline V gene. The V gene lost 3 bases and the J gene lost 5 bases, with 4 bases spanning the gap. The CDR3 length is 11 residues.

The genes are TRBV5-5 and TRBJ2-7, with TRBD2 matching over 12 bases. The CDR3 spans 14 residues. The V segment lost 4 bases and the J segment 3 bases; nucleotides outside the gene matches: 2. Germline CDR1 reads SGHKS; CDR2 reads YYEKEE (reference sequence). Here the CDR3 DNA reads TGTGCCAGCAGCCAGGGACTAGCGGGCTACGAGCAGTACTTC. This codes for CASSQGLAGYEQYF.

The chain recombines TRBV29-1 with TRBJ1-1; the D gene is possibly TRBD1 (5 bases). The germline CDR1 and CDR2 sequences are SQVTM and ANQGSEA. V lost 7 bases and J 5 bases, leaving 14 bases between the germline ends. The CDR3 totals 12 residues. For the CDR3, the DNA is TGCAGCGCCAGAATGGGGGGAACTGAAGCTTTCTTT. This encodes CSARMGGTEAFF.

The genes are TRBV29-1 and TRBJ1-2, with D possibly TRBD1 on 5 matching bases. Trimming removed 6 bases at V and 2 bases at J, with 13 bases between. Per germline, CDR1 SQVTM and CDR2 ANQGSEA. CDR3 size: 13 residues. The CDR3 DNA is TGCAGCGTAGGGATAGGGGAAAACTATGGCTACACCTTC. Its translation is CSVGIGENYGYTF.

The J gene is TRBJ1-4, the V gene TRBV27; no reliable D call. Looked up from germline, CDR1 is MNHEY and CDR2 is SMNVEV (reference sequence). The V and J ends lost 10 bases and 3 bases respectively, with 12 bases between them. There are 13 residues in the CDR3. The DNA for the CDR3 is TGTGCCACAGGCCCAACAGCTAATGAAAAACTGTTTTTT. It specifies CATGPTANEKLFF.

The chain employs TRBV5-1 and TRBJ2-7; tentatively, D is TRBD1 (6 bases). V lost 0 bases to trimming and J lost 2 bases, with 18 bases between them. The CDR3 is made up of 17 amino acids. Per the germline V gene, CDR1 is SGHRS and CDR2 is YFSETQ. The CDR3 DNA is TGCGCCAGCAGCTTGGGGTTAGGCCAGGGGAACACCTACGAGCAGTACTTC. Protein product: CASSLGLGQGNTYEQYF.

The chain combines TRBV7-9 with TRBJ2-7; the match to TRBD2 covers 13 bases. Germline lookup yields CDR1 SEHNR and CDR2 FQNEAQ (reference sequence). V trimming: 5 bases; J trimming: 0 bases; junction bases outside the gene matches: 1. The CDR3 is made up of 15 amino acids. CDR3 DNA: TGTGCCAGCAGCGGGACTAGCGGGGACTCCTACGAGCAGTACTTC. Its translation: CASSGTSGDSYEQYF.

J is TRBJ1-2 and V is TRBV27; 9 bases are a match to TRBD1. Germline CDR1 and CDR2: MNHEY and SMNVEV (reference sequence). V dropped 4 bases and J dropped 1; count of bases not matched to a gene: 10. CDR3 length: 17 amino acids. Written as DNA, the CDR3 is TGTGCCAGCAGTTCAGGGACAGGGATAGTCCTTAACTATGGCTACACCTTC. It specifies CASSSGTGIVLNYGYTF.

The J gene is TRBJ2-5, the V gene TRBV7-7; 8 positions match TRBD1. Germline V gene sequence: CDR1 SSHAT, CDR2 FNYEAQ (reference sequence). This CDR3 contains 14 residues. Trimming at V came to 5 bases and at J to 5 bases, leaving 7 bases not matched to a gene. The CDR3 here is CASSPTGEAETQYF. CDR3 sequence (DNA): TGTGCCAGCAGCCCGACAGGGGAAGCGGAGACCCAGTACTTC.

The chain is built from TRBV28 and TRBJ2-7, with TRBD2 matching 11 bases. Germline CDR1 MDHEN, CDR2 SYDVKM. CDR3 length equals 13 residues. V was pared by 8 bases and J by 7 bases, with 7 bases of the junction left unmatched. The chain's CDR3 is CASLAGGPFEQYF. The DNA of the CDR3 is TGTGCCAGCTTAGCGGGAGGGCCGTTTGAGCAGTACTTC. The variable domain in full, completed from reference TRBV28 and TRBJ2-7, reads DVKVTQSSRYLVKRTGEKVFLECVQDMDHENMFWYRQDPGLGLRLIYFSYDVKMKEKGDIPEGYSVSREKKERFSLILESASTNQTSMYLCASLAGGPFEQYFGPGTRLTVT.

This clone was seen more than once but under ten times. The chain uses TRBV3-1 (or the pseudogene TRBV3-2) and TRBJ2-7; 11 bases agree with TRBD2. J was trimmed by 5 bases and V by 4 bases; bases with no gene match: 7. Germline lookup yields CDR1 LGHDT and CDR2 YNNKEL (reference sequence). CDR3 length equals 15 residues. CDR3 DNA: TGTGCCAGCAGCCCCCTAGCGGGAGGATGGAACGAGCAGTACTTC. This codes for CASSPLAGGWNEQYF.

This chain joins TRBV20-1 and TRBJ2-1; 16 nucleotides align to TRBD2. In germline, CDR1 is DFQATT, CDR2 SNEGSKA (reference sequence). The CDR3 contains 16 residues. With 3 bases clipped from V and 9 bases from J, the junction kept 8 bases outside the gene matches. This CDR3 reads CSASPGTSGRAPEQFF. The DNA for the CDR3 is TGCAGTGCTAGTCCCGGGACTAGCGGGAGGGCACCTGAGCAGTTCTTC.

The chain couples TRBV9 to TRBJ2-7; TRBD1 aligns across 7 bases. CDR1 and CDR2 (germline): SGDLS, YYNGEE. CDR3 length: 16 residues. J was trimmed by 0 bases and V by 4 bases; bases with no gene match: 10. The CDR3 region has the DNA TGTGCCAGCAGCCCGAGGGACAGCAGTAGCTCCTACGAGCAGTACTTC. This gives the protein CASSPRDSSSSYEQYF.

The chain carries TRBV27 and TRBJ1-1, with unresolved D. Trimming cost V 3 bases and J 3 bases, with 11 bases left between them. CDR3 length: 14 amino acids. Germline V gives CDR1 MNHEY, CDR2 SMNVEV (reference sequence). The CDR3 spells CASSFAREYTEAFF. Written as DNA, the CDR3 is TGTGCCAGCAGTTTTGCGCGGGAATACACTGAAGCTTTCTTT.

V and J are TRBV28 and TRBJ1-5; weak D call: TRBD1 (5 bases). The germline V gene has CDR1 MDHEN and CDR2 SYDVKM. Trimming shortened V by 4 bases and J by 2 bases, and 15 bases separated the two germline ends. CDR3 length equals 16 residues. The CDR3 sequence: CASSSLGREGNQPQHF. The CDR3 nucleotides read TGTGCCAGCAGTTCCCTGGGCAGGGAGGGCAATCAGCCCCAGCATTTT.

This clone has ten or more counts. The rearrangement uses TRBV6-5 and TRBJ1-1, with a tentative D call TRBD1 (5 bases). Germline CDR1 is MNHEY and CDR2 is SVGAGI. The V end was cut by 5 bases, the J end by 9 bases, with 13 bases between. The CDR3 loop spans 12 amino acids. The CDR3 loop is CASSLTGHKAFF. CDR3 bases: TGTGCCAGCAGTCTAACAGGTCATAAAGCTTTCTTT.

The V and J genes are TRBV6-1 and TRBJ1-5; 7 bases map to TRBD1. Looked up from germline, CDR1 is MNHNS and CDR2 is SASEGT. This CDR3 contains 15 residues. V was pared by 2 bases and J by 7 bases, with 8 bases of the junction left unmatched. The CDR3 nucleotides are TGTGCCAGCAGTGAAACGACAGGGAGGAACCAGCCCCAGCATTTT. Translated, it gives CASSETTGRNQPQHF.

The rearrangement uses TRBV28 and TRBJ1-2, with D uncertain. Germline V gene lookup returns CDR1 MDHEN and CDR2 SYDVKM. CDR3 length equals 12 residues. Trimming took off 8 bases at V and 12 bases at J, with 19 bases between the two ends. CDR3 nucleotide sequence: TGTGCCAGCGGAGGACCTCCGAGGCACGACACCTTC. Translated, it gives CASGGPPRHDTF.

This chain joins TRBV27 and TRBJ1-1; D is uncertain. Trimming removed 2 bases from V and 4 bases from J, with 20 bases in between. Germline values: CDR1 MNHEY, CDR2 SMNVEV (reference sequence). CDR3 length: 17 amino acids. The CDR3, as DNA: TGTGCCAGCAGTTTACGGCCAACCTCAGGTGGAGGCACTGAAGCTTTCTTT. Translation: CASSLRPTSGGGTEAFF.

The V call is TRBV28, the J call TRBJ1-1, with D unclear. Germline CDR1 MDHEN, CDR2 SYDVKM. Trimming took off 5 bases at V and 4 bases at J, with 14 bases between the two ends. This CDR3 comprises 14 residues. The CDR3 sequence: CASSLPSGGTEAFF. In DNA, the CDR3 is TGTGCCAGCAGTCTCCCTAGCGGTGGCACTGAAGCTTTCTTT.

DNA for the CDR3: TGTGCCAGCAGCACCAGACTAGCTCCTCCGCAAGATGAGCAGTTCTTC. This gives the protein CASSTRLAPPQDEQFF. The chain joins TRBV9 to TRBJ2-1; 7 bases fit TRBD2. J was trimmed by 8 bases and V by 4 bases; bases with no gene match: 15. Germline assignment: CDR1 SGDLS and CDR2 YYNGEE. The CDR3 totals 16 residues.

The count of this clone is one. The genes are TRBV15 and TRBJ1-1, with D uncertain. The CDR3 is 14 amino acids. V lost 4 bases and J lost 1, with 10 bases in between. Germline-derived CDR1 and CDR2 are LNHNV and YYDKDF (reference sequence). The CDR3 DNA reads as TGTGCCACCAGCACCGTATCGGGGAACACTGAAGCTTTCTTT. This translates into CATSTVSGNTEAFF.

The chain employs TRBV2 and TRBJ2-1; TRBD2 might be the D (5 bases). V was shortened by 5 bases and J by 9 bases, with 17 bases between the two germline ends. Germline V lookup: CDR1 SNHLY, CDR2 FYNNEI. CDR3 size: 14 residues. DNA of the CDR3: TGTGCCAGCAGTAGATCGGGATATGAGGCTGAGCAGTTCTTC. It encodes CASSRSGYEAEQFF.

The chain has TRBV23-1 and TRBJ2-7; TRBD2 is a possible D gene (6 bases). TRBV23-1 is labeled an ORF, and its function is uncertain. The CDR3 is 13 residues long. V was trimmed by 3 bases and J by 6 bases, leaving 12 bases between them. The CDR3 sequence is CASSQASGCEQYF. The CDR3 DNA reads TGCGCCAGCAGTCAGGCGAGCGGGTGCGAGCAGTACTTC.

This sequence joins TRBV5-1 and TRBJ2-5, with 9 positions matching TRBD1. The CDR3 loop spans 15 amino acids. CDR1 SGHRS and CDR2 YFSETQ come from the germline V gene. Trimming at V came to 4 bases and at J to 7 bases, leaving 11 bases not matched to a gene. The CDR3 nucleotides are TGCGCCAGCAGCAACAGGGGGCGCGATCTCGGGACCCAGTACTTC. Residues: CASSNRGRDLGTQYF.